The source of this T cell receptor (beta chain) is a study of OX40 agonist ivuxolimab in advanced cancers. Background on the study: Patients received ivuxolimab, an agonistic anti-OX40 (CD134) antibody.

Regarding the study as a whole: Some nonresponders likewise displayed low normalized T-cell clonal expansion.

A single count supports this clone. What it binds is not known. Method: immunoSEQ multiplex PCR; TCRdb's copy keeps in-frame clones and lacks some. This table has tens of thousands of clones, less than 95% appearing once. Source: CD4+ or CD8+ T cells sorted from blood, taken in a trial of the OX40 agonist ivuxolimab. This receptor was taken from an adult with an advanced solid tumor such as melanoma, head and neck, liver or kidney cancer.

CDR3 nucleotides: TGTGCCAGCAGTAGAAGCTCCGAAAACATTCAGTACTTC. Its translation: CASSRSSENIQYF. The chain links TRBV28 to TRBJ2-4; D not certain. The germline V and J ends were trimmed by 5 bases and 5 bases, with 10 bases remaining between them. The CDR3 runs to 13 residues. Per the germline V gene, CDR1 is MDHEN and CDR2 is SYDVKM.